These T cell receptor beta chains were read from a single sample in a study of tumour-infiltrating T cells in Burkitt lymphoma. Only in-frame clones appear in the TCRdb table, and some are missing; sequencing was by immunoSEQ multiplex PCR. The sample carries around 1,600 clones, 15% to 20% recorded once. Input material: tumor tissue. These receptors all come from a human donor with diffuse large B-cell lymphoma. CDR3s leave out the opening cysteine and the closing phenylalanine or tryptophan. Size is omitted from some rows. Given values are once, few, many or a class for expanded clones.

V gene	clone size	J gene	CDR3 length	CDR3 protein
TRBV9	NA	TRBJ2-3	14	ASSPFSGSGADTQY
TRBV4-1	few	TRBJ1-2	13	ASSQDTATNYGYT
TRBV25-1	NA	TRBJ1-1	13	ASSEYVGKNTEAF
TRBV29-1	NA	TRBJ1-2	13	SVPSNRGTHYGYT
TRBV5-1	few	TRBJ1-4	10	ASSQPGEKLF
TRBV6-1	NA	TRBJ2-7	13	ASSEMKGWLSEQY
TRBV27	NA	TRBJ1-2	13	ASSPRGRGGDGYT
TRBV13	NA	TRBJ2-7	13	ASSLATGGIVEQY
TRBV30	NA	TRBJ1-6	13	AWSVVGGDNSPLH
TRBV5-8	NA	TRBJ1-6	13	ASSYRTGQASPLH